This T cell receptor beta chain comes out of a study of technical replicates of blood from several donors. Only in-frame clones appear in the TCRdb table, and some are missing; sequencing was by immunoSEQ multiplex PCR. The sample gives about 34,000 clones, around nine tenths of which show up once; approximately 4% is in the top ten. Germline assignment: CDR1 SGHTA and CDR2 FQGTGA. V was trimmed by 2 bases and J by 0 bases, leaving 11 bases between them. CDR3 length: 15 amino acids. This clone came up a few times. Material: PBMCs. This TCR was recovered from a human donor in good health. Some clones in this sample may be carry-over from other donors' samples. The V and J genes are TRBV7-3 and TRBJ2-7; D unresolved. The CDR3 nucleotides read TGTGCCAGCAGCTTATACACAGACGCCTCCTACGAGCAGTACTTC. It yields the protein CASSLYTDASYEQYF. The full variable domain, rest sourced from reference TRBV7-3 and TRBJ2-7, is GAGVSQTPSNKVTEKGKYVELRCDPISGHTALYWYRQSLGQGPEFLIYFQGTGAADDSGLPNDRFFAVRPEGSVSTLKIQRTERGDSAVYLCASSLYTDASYEQYFGPGTRLTVT.